One T cell receptor beta chain is described in this entry. Its antigen is not known. The sample belongs to a study of T cells expressing NK-cell markers. Germline assignment: CDR1 MGHRA and CDR2 YSYEKL. The CDR3 has 15 residues. What made the TCR beta cDNA was 5'RACE template switching with UMIs. TCRdb reprocessed the 5' RACE reads and reports one entry per CDR3 protein, with no DNA. This table holds about 160,000 distinct CDR3 sequences. Study-wide results and caveats: Of the CD8+ T cell pool in about 6 donors, roughly 1.0-8% was accounted for by dominant NKG2C+ clonotypes. Researchers report these clonotypes also headed the CD3+CD56-NKG2C+ fraction in a handful of donors.

The receptor's source is a woman between 18 and 70 years old in good health. V and J are TRBV4-1 and TRBJ2-1; TCRdb's D gene call, TRBD1, goes unchecked for lack of DNA. The source material was blood T cells: a sorted CD56 or NKG2C T cell subset, CD4+ or CD8+ T cells, or bulk PBMC T cells (not recorded which). The CDR3 loop reads CASSHPWGVYNEQFF.